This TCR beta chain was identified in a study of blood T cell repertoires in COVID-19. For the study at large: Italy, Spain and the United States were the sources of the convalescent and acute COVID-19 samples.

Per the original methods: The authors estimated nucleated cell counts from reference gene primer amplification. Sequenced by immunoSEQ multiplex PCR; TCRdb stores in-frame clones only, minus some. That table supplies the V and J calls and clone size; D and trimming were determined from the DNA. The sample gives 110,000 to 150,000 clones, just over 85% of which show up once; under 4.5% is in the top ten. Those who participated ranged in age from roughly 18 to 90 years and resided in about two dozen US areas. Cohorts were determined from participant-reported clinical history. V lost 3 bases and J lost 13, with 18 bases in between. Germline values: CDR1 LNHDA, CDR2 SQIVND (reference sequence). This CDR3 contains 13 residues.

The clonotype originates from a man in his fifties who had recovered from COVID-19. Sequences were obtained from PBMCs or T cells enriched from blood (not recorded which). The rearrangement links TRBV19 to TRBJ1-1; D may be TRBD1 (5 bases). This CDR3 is CASSILAGRSLFF. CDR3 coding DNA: TGTGCCAGTAGTATTCTGGCAGGGAGGAGTCTTTTCTTT.